This T cell receptor beta chain was captured by sequencing in a study of cytomegalovirus exposure and HLA in healthy donors. Study-wide results and limits: Many donors carried some public TCRs, although rarity characterized most TCR sequences.

The assay was immunoSEQ multiplex PCR, and TCRdb's table has in-frame clones only and misses some. The sample lists 280,000 or so clones; around nine tenths were seen once. This CDR3 is 14 amino acids long. The J segment lost 4 bases and the V segment lost 4 bases, leaving 7 bases of the junction unmatched. CDR1 is GTSNPN, CDR2 SVGIG, per germline (reference sequence). For this clone: As yet, its antigen is unknown.

V and J are TRBV30 and TRBJ2-1, with 7 bases fitting TRBD1. What was sequenced was PBMCs. This receptor was taken from a woman aged 18-29 years in good health and CMV-seronegative. The CDR3 region is CAWNEQGLYNEQFF. Here the CDR3 DNA reads TGTGCCTGGAACGAACAGGGGTTATACAATGAGCAGTTCTTC.